These 27 T cell receptor beta chains originate from one sample sequenced in a study of beta chain features in type 1 diabetes. The sequenced template was cDNA made from the entire isolated RNA. Generated by immunoSEQ multiplex PCR, the TCRdb table keeps only in-frame clones and is missing some. Of roughly 240,000 clones detected, about 71% appear once; the ten largest clones hold around 0.05%. What was sequenced was naive CD4+ T cells from blood. The receptors originated from a man under 40 in good health.

This chain joins TRBV29-1 and TRBJ2-5; 7 nucleotides match TRBD1. CDR3 size: 12 residues. Losses at the gene ends were 7 bases for V and 4 bases for J; bases not matched to a gene: 6. Germline CDR1 is SQVTM and CDR2 is ANQGSEA. The CDR3 DNA follows: TGCAGCGGAGGACAGGCAGGAGAGACCCAGTACTTC. It codes for CSGGQAGETQYF.

CDR3 nucleotide sequence: TGCAGCGTTAGACAGGGGCCAACGAACACTGAAGCTTTCTTT. This translates into CSVRQGPTNTEAFF. The V call is TRBV29-1, the J call TRBJ1-1; 8 bases fit TRBD1. The CDR3 covers 14 residues. The germline V gene has CDR1 SQVTM and CDR2 ANQGSEA. The ends lost 5 bases at V and 1 base at J; junction bases unmatched: 6.

V usage is TRBV18 and J usage is TRBJ1-1, with 7 bases identical to TRBD1. This CDR3 comprises 14 residues. Germline V gives CDR1 KGHSH, CDR2 LQKENI. V shed 3 bases and J 0 bases; nucleotides not matched to a gene: 1. Here the CDR3 reads CASSPTGLNTEAFF. DNA for the CDR3: TGTGCCAGCTCACCGACAGGGTTGAACACTGAAGCTTTCTTT.

This rearrangement joins TRBV30 to TRBJ1-5; unclear D gene. The V and J ends lost 4 bases and 10 bases respectively, with 17 bases between them. The CDR3 has 13 residues. Germline loops: CDR1 GTSNPN, CDR2 SVGIG (reference sequence). CDR3 in DNA: TGTGCCTGGAATGGAGTACAATCTTCACCCCAGCATTTT. Protein product: CAWNGVQSSPQHF.

The rearrangement joins TRBV15 to TRBJ2-7; TRBD2 matches 11 bases. The length of the CDR3 is 16 residues. Germline V gene lookup returns CDR1 LNHNV and CDR2 YYDKDF (reference sequence). The V segment lost 3 bases and the J segment 2 bases; nucleotides outside the gene matches: 6. The CDR3 loop is CATSRQTSGTPYEQYF. The CDR3 DNA is TGTGCCACCAGCAGGCAGACTAGCGGGACCCCCTACGAGCAGTACTTC.

The chain joins TRBV7-9 to TRBJ1-1; D is uncertain. V lost 5 bases and J lost 0, with 10 bases in between. The CDR3 is 14 amino acids. Germline V gives CDR1 SEHNR, CDR2 FQNEAQ (reference sequence). The CDR3 nucleotides are TGTGCCAGCAGCGGGCAGAATCTGAACACTGAAGCTTTCTTT. Amino acid sequence: CASSGQNLNTEAFF.

J is TRBJ1-5 and V is TRBV30; D possibly corresponds to TRBD1 (6 bases). The CDR3 length is 15 residues. Trimming removed 1 base at V and 0 bases at J, with 10 bases between. In germline, CDR1 is GTSNPN, CDR2 SVGIG (reference sequence). CDR3 region: CAWSADRYSNQPQHF. The CDR3 DNA follows: TGTGCCTGGAGTGCTGACAGGTATAGCAATCAGCCCCAGCATTTT.

V usage is TRBV7-9 and J usage is TRBJ2-1; D is unclear. The CDR3 is 12 residues long. The germline V and J ends were trimmed by 3 bases and 6 bases, with 6 bases remaining between them. The V gene's germline CDR1 is SEHNR and CDR2 FQNEAQ (reference sequence). CDR3 nucleotides: TGTGCCAGCAGCTTGTTAGCCAATGAGCAGTTCTTC. This sequence encodes CASSLLANEQFF.

This sequence joins TRBV4-1 and TRBJ2-3; D may be TRBD1 (5 bases). This CDR3 is 14 amino acids long. Trimming took 0 bases from V and 4 from J, leaving 8 bases between them. Germline CDR1 is MGHRA and CDR2 is YSYEKL. CDR3 loop: CASSQDPRADTQYF. CDR3 bases: TGCGCCAGCAGCCAAGATCCCAGGGCAGATACGCAGTATTTT.

This clone was found a few times. The V and J genes are TRBV10-3 and TRBJ2-3; 11 bases are shared with TRBD2. Germline loops: CDR1 ENHRY, CDR2 SYGVKD. This CDR3 comprises 13 residues. After removal of 7 bases from V and 5 bases from J, the junction contained 2 bases not matched to a gene. CDR3 DNA: TGTGCCATCAAAGGGACTAGCGGAGATACGCAGTATTTT. Encoded protein: CAIKGTSGDTQYF.

This rearrangement joins TRBV7-2 to TRBJ2-7; no reliable D call. This CDR3 has 13 amino acids. Germline CDR1 and CDR2: SGHTA and FQGNSA. Deletions cut 5 bases from V and 5 bases from J, with 13 bases between. In DNA, the CDR3 is TGTGCCAGCAGCACTCAGATTGGGGACGAGCAGTACTTC. Protein sequence: CASSTQIGDEQYF.

The rearrangement links TRBV30 to TRBJ1-6, with a tentative D call TRBD1 (6 bases). V was trimmed by 3 bases and J by 8 bases, leaving 11 bases between them. From germline, CDR1 is GTSNPN and CDR2 SVGIG (reference sequence). This CDR3 has 13 amino acids. In DNA, the CDR3 is TGTGCCTGGAGCAGGCAGGGGTATTCACCCCTCCACTTT. Translation gives CAWSRQGYSPLHF.

The chain links TRBV12-5 to TRBJ2-5; D remains unclear. The CDR3 is 15 residues long. The germline CDR1 and CDR2 sequences are LGHNT and FRNRAP. The V and J ends lost 3 bases and 3 bases respectively, with 14 bases between them. CDR3 sequence: CASGLGSRMEETQYF. Here the CDR3 DNA reads TGTGCTAGTGGTTTAGGGTCCAGGATGGAAGAGACCCAGTACTTC.

The CDR3 reads CASIEQGSSYNEQFF. CDR3 nucleotides: TGTGCCAGCATCGAACAGGGTAGCTCCTACAATGAGCAGTTCTTC. This chain links TRBV2 with TRBJ2-1, with D possibly matching TRBD1 (6 bases). From germline, CDR1 is SNHLY and CDR2 FYNNEI. The CDR3 sequence is 15 residues long. V was cut by 7 bases and J by 0 bases, with 13 bases left in between.

On this clone itself: The same CDR3 is also encoded by other DNA sequences in this sample. The V call is TRBV29-1, the J call TRBJ2-7; possible D gene TRBD2, 6 bases. V shed 5 bases and J shed 0 bases, with 11 bases lying between them. The CDR3 consists of 13 residues. Germline V gene data show CDR1 as SQVTM and CDR2 as ANQGSEA. CDR3 in amino acids: CSVSAGSSYEQYF. For the CDR3, the DNA is TGCAGCGTTTCGGCGGGGAGCTCCTACGAGCAGTACTTC.

The V call is TRBV29-1, the J call TRBJ2-7; 7 nucleotides match TRBD1. J was trimmed by 4 bases and V by 8 bases; bases with no gene match: 5. From germline, CDR1 is SQVTM and CDR2 ANQGSEA. The CDR3 covers 11 residues. CDR3 coding DNA: TGCAGCTTCAGGACAGGTTACGAGCAGTACTTC. Protein: CSFRTGYEQYF.

Only one count was recorded for this clone. Within the sample, other DNA sequences also encode this same CDR3. The V call is TRBV7-2, the J call TRBJ2-1, with D tentatively TRBD1 or TRBD2 (5 bases each). The CDR3 is made up of 15 amino acids. V lost 4 bases and J lost 0, with 10 bases in between. Per the germline V gene, CDR1 is SGHTA and CDR2 is FQGNSA. The CDR3 DNA sequence: TGTGCCAGCAGCTCGGGACCGAGCTCCTACAATGAGCAGTTCTTC. Protein: CASSSGPSSYNEQFF.

The chain uses TRBV30 and TRBJ2-1; 11 bases line up with TRBD2. Germline CDR1 and CDR2: GTSNPN and SVGIG (reference sequence). The CDR3 length is 13 residues. V shed 5 bases, J shed 6 bases, and the junction held 3 bases outside the gene matches. The CDR3 region has the DNA TGTGCCTGGTTAGCGGGAGGGCGCAATGAGCAGTTCTTC. Translating gives CAWLAGGRNEQFF. The complete variable domain, with remaining parts taken from reference TRBV30 and TRBJ2-1, reads SQTIHQWPATLVQPVGSPLSLECTVEGTSNPNLYWYRQAAGRGLQLLFYSVGIGQISSEVPQNLSASRPQDRQFILSSKKLLLSDSGFYLCAWLAGGRNEQFFGPGTRLTVL.

This chain uses TRBV30 with TRBJ2-2, with D uncertain. V lost 3 bases to trimming and J lost 7 bases, with 12 bases between them. The CDR3 contains 13 residues. CDR1 and CDR2 (germline): GTSNPN, SVGIG (reference sequence). Here the CDR3 reads CAWSQVAGGELFF. The CDR3 nucleotides read TGTGCCTGGAGCCAGGTTGCCGGCGGGGAGCTGTTTTTT.

This clone was seen a few times. The rearrangement uses TRBV30 and TRBJ2-1; weak D call: TRBD2 (6 bases). There are 14 residues in the CDR3. Trimming took off 0 bases at V and 2 bases at J, with 8 bases between the two ends. The germline gives CDR1 GTSNPN, CDR2 SVGIG (reference sequence). The CDR3 DNA follows: TGTGCCTGGAGTGTCCGGACTACCTACAATGAGCAGTTCTTC. Its translation is CAWSVRTTYNEQFF.

V gene TRBV28 combines with J gene TRBJ2-7; D is undetermined. In germline, CDR1 is MDHEN, CDR2 SYDVKM. The CDR3 runs to 13 residues. The V and J ends lost 5 bases and 6 bases respectively, with 14 bases between them. The CDR3 loop reads CASSMSLVGEQYF. For the CDR3, the DNA is TGTGCCAGCAGTATGTCTCTAGTAGGCGAGCAGTACTTC.

The chain is built from TRBV29-1 and TRBJ2-1; perhaps TRBD2 as D (6 bases). Deletions cut 6 bases from V and 4 bases from J, with 16 bases between. The germline CDR1 and CDR2 sequences are SQVTM and ANQGSEA. The CDR3 extends over 14 amino acids. CDR3 DNA: TGCAGCGTGGGGGGACCACAGTTGTACAATGAGCAGTTCTTC. Its protein product is CSVGGPQLYNEQFF.

V is TRBV30 and J is TRBJ1-2; TRBD1 agrees at 9 bases. CDR1 and CDR2 (germline): GTSNPN, SVGIG (reference sequence). The junction had 8 bases not matched to a gene; V was cut back by 3 bases and J by 6 bases. The CDR3 runs 14 residues. The CDR3 nucleotides read TGTGCCTGGAGAGGCTCGGACAGGGGACATGGCTACACCTTC. Amino acids: CAWRGSDRGHGYTF.

The chain's CDR3 is CASSQDRGFYYEQYF. The CDR3 DNA sequence: TGTGCCAGCAGCCAAGACAGGGGATTCTACTACGAGCAGTACTTC. V usage is TRBV6-6 and J usage is TRBJ2-7; TRBD1 agrees at 8 bases. The CDR3 runs to 15 residues. V dropped 6 bases and J dropped 3; count of bases not matched to a gene: 10. Germline CDR1 reads MNHNY; CDR2 reads SVGAGI (reference sequence).

This clone was observed a handful of times. The chain recombines TRBV25-1 with TRBJ2-7, with D perhaps TRBD2 (5 bases). The CDR3 loop spans 13 amino acids. Germline CDR1 is MGHDK and CDR2 is SYGVNS. Trimming shortened V by 10 bases and J by 0 bases, and 13 bases separated the two germline ends. CDR3 in amino acids: CAISRGSSYEQYF. The CDR3 nucleotides read TGTGCCATCTCCCGAGGGAGCTCCTACGAGCAGTACTTC.

This chain joins TRBV29-1 and TRBJ1-2, with TRBD1 matching 9 bases. CDR1 is SQVTM and CDR2 is ANQGSEA in the germline V gene. J lost 3 bases, V lost 6 bases, and 11 bases had no gene match. This CDR3 spans 15 amino acids. In DNA, the CDR3 is TGCAGCGTACCTTCCCGGGGACAGGGCTACTATGGCTACACCTTC. Its translation: CSVPSRGQGYYGYTF.

This sequence joins TRBV29-1 and TRBJ2-5, with D perhaps matching TRBD1 or TRBD2 (5 bases each). Germline CDR1 and CDR2: SQVTM and ANQGSEA. The V and J ends lost 8 bases and 5 bases respectively, with 15 bases between them. The length of the CDR3 is 12 residues. In DNA, the CDR3 is TGCAGCTGTTTGAGGGGCTATGAGACCCAGTACTTC. This codes for CSCLRGYETQYF.